Shown below are 29 T cell receptor beta chains from a single sample sequenced in a study of OX40 agonist ivuxolimab in advanced cancers. Profiled with immunoSEQ multiplex PCR; TCRdb holds only in-frame clones, not every one. The sample yields about 90,000 clones, more than 75% seen once. The sequencing used CD4+ or CD8+ T cells sorted from blood, collected in a trial of the OX40 agonist ivuxolimab. All receptors derive from an adult with an advanced solid tumor such as melanoma, head and neck, liver or kidney cancer.

This clone has a single count. The chain carries TRBV6-6 and TRBJ1-5, with D hard to call. V was clipped by 0 bases and J by 9 bases, with 9 bases between them. CDR3 length equals 13 residues. Germline-derived CDR1 and CDR2 are MNHNY and SVGAGI (reference sequence). CDR3 sequence (DNA): TGTGCCAGCAGTTACTCGACAAGGGTGCCCCAGCATTTT. Amino acids: CASSYSTRVPQHF.

CDR3 DNA: TGTGCCAGCAGCTCAGGGACCTTAAACAATGAGCAGTTCTTC. This gives the protein CASSSGTLNNEQFF. This chain connects TRBV7-2 to TRBJ2-1; D is possibly TRBD1 or TRBD2 (5 bases each). This CDR3 spans 14 amino acids. V lost 4 bases and J lost 5, with 12 bases in between. Germline V lookup: CDR1 SGHTA, CDR2 FQGNSA.

The CDR3 DNA reads TGTGCCATCAGTGAGTCGTCAGGGAACGGCTACACCTTC. It yields the protein CAISESSGNGYTF. The chain uses TRBV10-3 and TRBJ1-2; tentative D call: TRBD1 (5 bases). The CDR3 extends over 13 amino acids. V dropped 0 bases and J dropped 8 bases, with 10 bases sitting between them. Germline CDR1 is ENHRY and CDR2 is SYGVKD.

The V and J genes are TRBV7-8 and TRBJ2-4, with a tentative D call TRBD1 (7 bases). CDR1 SGHVS and CDR2 FQNEAQ come from the germline V gene. Trimming cost V 5 bases and J 8 bases, with 16 bases left between them. This CDR3 contains 14 residues. In DNA, the CDR3 is TGTGCCAGCAGCCGGGGGTCACAGGGGTACATTCAGTACTTC. As protein: CASSRGSQGYIQYF.

The genes are TRBV14 and TRBJ2-3, with D uncertain. Germline CDR1 reads SGHDN; CDR2 reads FVKESK. CDR3 size: 15 residues. The V and J ends lost 4 bases and 2 bases respectively, with 13 bases between them. In DNA form, the CDR3 reads TGTGCCAGCAGCCCAGTAGCCGTCCTCACAGATACGCAGTATTTT. Its protein product is CASSPVAVLTDTQYF. The full variable domain, in which reference TRBV14 and TRBJ2-3 provide the parts outside the CDR3, is EAGVTQFPSHSVIEKGQTVTLRCDPISGHDNLYWYRRVMGKEIKFLLHFVKESKQDESGMPNNRFLAERTGGTYSTLKVQPAELEDSGVYFCASSPVAVLTDTQYFGPGTRLTVL.

V usage is TRBV4-1 and J usage is TRBJ1-3, with a weak D call TRBD1 (5 bases). The CDR3 is made up of 16 amino acids. V was cut by 0 bases and J by 0 bases, with 9 bases left in between. Germline V gene data show CDR1 as MGHRA and CDR2 as YSYEKL. CDR3 in amino acids: CASSQDLDSSGNTIYF. The DNA of the CDR3 is TGCGCCAGCAGCCAAGACCTCGACAGCTCTGGAAACACCATATATTTT.

The chain couples TRBV5-4 to TRBJ1-4; 9 nucleotides line up with TRBD1. The V gene's germline CDR1 is SGHNT and CDR2 YYREEE (reference sequence). CDR3 length: 15 residues. J was trimmed by 8 bases and V by 4 bases; bases with no gene match: 9. The CDR3 DNA is TGTGCCAGCAGCCTGGGACAGGGAGGAAGGGAAAAACTGTTTTTT. Encoded protein: CASSLGQGGREKLFF.

The chain recombines TRBV6-5 with TRBJ2-7, with TRBD1 identical over 10 bases. The trim removed 5 bases at V and 2 bases at J, leaving 3 bases unmatched. This CDR3 contains 14 residues. Germline values: CDR1 MNHEY, CDR2 SVGAGI. The CDR3 DNA is TGTGCCAGCAGTGACGACAGGGGGCCCTACGAGCAGTACTTC. Residues: CASSDDRGPYEQYF.

The rearrangement joins TRBV28 to TRBJ1-2; tentatively, D is TRBD1 (5 bases). CDR1 is MDHEN, CDR2 SYDVKM, per germline. The CDR3 covers 13 residues. V was shortened by 5 bases and J by 8 bases, with 15 bases between the two germline ends. The CDR3 DNA follows: TGTGCCAGCAGTCCGGGACCGCGGCCGGGCTACACCTTC. It encodes CASSPGPRPGYTF.

This chain joins TRBV11-2 and TRBJ2-1, with TRBD1 matching 7 bases. Germline CDR1 and CDR2: SGHAT and FQNNGV. With V trimmed by 4 bases and J by 7 bases, 7 bases remained unmatched. This CDR3 spans 14 amino acids. CDR3 sequence reads: CASSWNRGRNEQFF. In DNA, the CDR3 is TGTGCCAGCAGCTGGAACAGGGGAAGAAATGAGCAGTTCTTC.

The rearrangement joins TRBV6-6 to TRBJ2-6; D gene uncertain. The CDR3 sequence is 16 residues long. Deletions cut 2 bases from V and 1 base from J, with 9 bases between. Germline V CDR1 and CDR2: MNHNY, SVGAGI (reference sequence). CDR3 region: CASSYGPGSGANVLTF. The CDR3, as DNA: TGTGCCAGCAGTTACGGCCCCGGTTCTGGGGCCAACGTCCTGACTTTC.

V is TRBV4-3 and J is TRBJ2-7; D call uncertain. CDR3 length equals 14 residues. CDR1 and CDR2 (germline): LGHNA, YSLEER. V shed 0 bases and J shed 4 bases, with 10 bases lying between them. This chain's CDR3 is CASSQELRSYEQYF. The CDR3 DNA reads as TGCGCCAGCAGCCAAGAGCTCAGGTCATACGAGCAGTACTTC.

This rearrangement joins TRBV4-2 to TRBJ2-3, with TRBD2 matching 12 bases. This CDR3 has 16 amino acids. J lost 6 bases, V lost 0 bases, and 4 bases had no gene match. The germline gives CDR1 LGHNA, CDR2 YNFKEQ. CDR3 DNA sequence: TGTGCCAGCAGCCAAGATTCGACTAGCGGGAGTGATACGCAGTATTTT. It yields the protein CASSQDSTSGSDTQYF.

Written as DNA, the CDR3 is TGTGCCAGCAGCGGACAGGGATCCTACAATGAGCAGTTCTTC. This translates into CASSGQGSYNEQFF. This rearrangement joins TRBV6-5 to TRBJ2-1; 8 positions agree with TRBD1. The CDR3 sequence is 14 residues long. The trim removed 6 bases at V and 1 base at J, leaving 2 bases unmatched. Germline V gene lookup returns CDR1 MNHEY and CDR2 SVGAGI.

J is TRBJ2-1 and V is TRBV21-1; TRBD1, as called in the table, went unchecked against the DNA. TRBV21-1 is noted as a pseudogene. This CDR3 is built from 15 residues. The CDR3 nucleotides are TGTGCCAGCAGCAAAGTCGGACAGACCAGGGATGAGCAGTTCTTC. Amino acid sequence: CASSKVGQTRDEQFF.

The V and J genes are TRBV28 and TRBJ2-1, with D possibly matching TRBD2 (7 bases). Germline V CDR1 and CDR2: MDHEN, SYDVKM. The CDR3 has 15 residues. Trimming took off 8 bases at V and 6 bases at J, with 20 bases between the two ends. The CDR3 DNA follows: TGTGCCAGCCACTCCGGAGGGGCGGGGGCCAATGAGCAGTTCTTC. Its protein is CASHSGGAGANEQFF.

V gene TRBV19 combines with J gene TRBJ1-5; TRBD1 matches at 7 bases. The CDR3 totals 17 residues. The germline CDR1 and CDR2 sequences are LNHDA and SQIVND (reference sequence). The V segment lost 5 bases and the J segment 8 bases; nucleotides outside the gene matches: 18. The CDR3 protein is CASSLRTGHQGGKPQHF. Here the CDR3 DNA reads TGTGCCAGTAGTCTACGGACAGGCCATCAGGGGGGTAAGCCCCAGCATTTT.

The chain joins TRBV19 to TRBJ2-2, with D possibly TRBD1 on 6 matching bases. With 7 bases removed from V and 2 bases from J, the gap between germline ends came to 14 bases. This CDR3 spans 15 amino acids. The germline V gene has CDR1 LNHDA and CDR2 SQIVND (reference sequence). CDR3 in amino acids: CASKIGQLNTGELFF. The CDR3 coding sequence is TGTGCCAGTAAAATAGGACAGCTTAACACCGGGGAGCTGTTTTTT.

The V call is TRBV30, the J call TRBJ1-1; D not resolved. CDR3 length equals 15 residues. V was clipped by 2 bases and J by 0 bases, with 13 bases between them. From germline, CDR1 is GTSNPN and CDR2 SVGIG (reference sequence). DNA of the CDR3: TGTGCCTGGAGTCGGCAACTCCTCATGAACACTGAAGCTTTCTTT. The encoded protein is CAWSRQLLMNTEAFF.

The chain employs TRBV5-1 and TRBJ2-1; TRBD2 matches at 16 bases. Trimming took 4 bases from V and 2 from J; bases not matched to a gene: 3. CDR1 is SGHRS and CDR2 is YFSETQ in the germline V gene. CDR3 length equals 17 residues. The CDR3 here is CASSGGTSGRAYNEQFF. As DNA, the CDR3 is TGCGCCAGCAGCGGCGGGACTAGCGGGAGGGCCTACAATGAGCAGTTCTTC. The full variable domain, its missing parts supplied by reference TRBV5-1 and TRBJ2-1, is KAGVTQTPRYLIKTRGQQVTLSCSPISGHRSVSWYQQTPGQGLQFLFEYFSETQRNKGNFPGRFSGRQFSNSRSEMNVSTLELGDSALYLCASSGGTSGRAYNEQFFGPGTRLTVL.

The chain has TRBV27 and TRBJ1-5; D gene ambiguous. V was trimmed by 2 bases and J by 11 bases, leaving 25 bases between them. CDR1 and CDR2 (germline): MNHEY, SMNVEV (reference sequence). CDR3 length equals 17 residues. CDR3 in DNA: TGTGCCAGCAGTTTAAAGGGCCCGCGCCTCGCTCGGGCGTCCCAGCATTTT. The encoded protein is CASSLKGPRLARASQHF.

The chain employs TRBV6-5 and TRBJ2-2; 9 positions match TRBD1. Looked up from germline, CDR1 is MNHEY and CDR2 is SVGAGI. The CDR3 extends over 15 amino acids. V gave up 2 bases and J gave up 4 bases; unmatched junction bases: 2. CDR3 bases: TGTGCCAGCAGTTACGGGACAGGGTCCACCGGGGAGCTGTTTTTT. Translation gives CASSYGTGSTGELFF.

The genes are TRBV29-1 and TRBJ1-2, with D uncertain. The CDR3 has 14 residues. Germline CDR1 and CDR2: SQVTM and ANQGSEA. Trimming left V 2 bases short and J 4 bases short, with 14 bases between. CDR3 bases: TGCAGCGTTGAACGTGGAATGGGTGGCTATGGCTACACCTTC. It codes for CSVERGMGGYGYTF.

The chain joins TRBV28 to TRBJ2-7; weak D call: TRBD2 (5 bases). V lost 6 bases to trimming and J lost 3 bases, with 15 bases between them. Germline V CDR1 and CDR2: MDHEN, SYDVKM. This CDR3 contains 14 residues. CDR3 DNA: TGTGCCAGCAGCGTCCTGACTAACAGCTACGAGCAGTACTTC. Its translation: CASSVLTNSYEQYF.

This clone has only one observation. The rearrangement uses TRBV2 and TRBJ2-3; D is perhaps TRBD1 (5 bases). This CDR3 has 14 residues. Germline V CDR1 and CDR2: SNHLY, FYNNEI. With 4 bases removed from V and 4 bases from J, the gap between germline ends came to 12 bases. This chain's CDR3 is CASSADRAADTQYF. DNA for the CDR3: TGTGCCAGCAGTGCTGACAGAGCCGCAGATACGCAGTATTTT.

This clone was seen a handful of times. The chain combines TRBV25-1 with TRBJ1-1; D not resolved. The ends were cut back, 3 bases at V and 0 bases at J, with 14 bases in the middle. Germline V gives CDR1 MGHDK, CDR2 SYGVNS. The CDR3 has 16 residues. CDR3 DNA: TGTGCCAGCAGTGACGGCAGGAAACTCATGAACACTGAAGCTTTCTTT. Translating it yields CASSDGRKLMNTEAFF.

The sample holds one count of this clone. The V gene is TRBV5-4, the J gene TRBJ2-5; tentatively, D is TRBD1 (5 bases). Trimming stripped 4 bases from V and 0 bases from J, with 10 bases between. Germline CDR1 reads SGHNT; CDR2 reads YYREEE (reference sequence). This CDR3 has 14 residues. The CDR3: CASSRRQNQETQYF. In nucleotides, the CDR3 is TGTGCCAGCAGCCGAAGACAGAACCAAGAGACCCAGTACTTC. The variable domain in full, completed from reference TRBV5-4 and TRBJ2-5, reads ETGVTQSPTHLIKTRGQQVTLRCSSQSGHNTVSWYQQALGQGPQFIFQYYREEENGRGNFPPRFSGLQFPNYSSELNVNALELDDSALYLCASSRRQNQETQYFGPGTRLLVL.

This clone was detected a few times. The rearrangement uses TRBV11-3 and TRBJ2-1; D remains ambiguous. Germline assignment: CDR1 SGHNT and CDR2 YENEEA. There are 13 residues in the CDR3. Trimming shortened V by 1 base and J by 6 bases, and 7 bases separated the two germline ends. The DNA for the CDR3 is TGTGCCAGCAGCTTAGCAAGGTCCAATGAGCAGTTCTTC. Translating it yields CASSLARSNEQFF.

The chain has TRBV4-1 and TRBJ1-4, with D unresolved. CDR1 and CDR2 (germline): MGHRA, YSYEKL. This CDR3 region has 10 residues. The V end lost 5 bases, the J end lost 9 bases, and 4 bases lay between the germline ends. This CDR3 reads CASSGQKLFF. The CDR3 bases are TGCGCCAGCAGCGGACAAAAACTGTTTTTT.